What follows describes a single TCR beta chain. Its antigen has not been determined. Per-nucleotide qualities are absent, and no much larger clonotype sits a single base away. The entry originates in a study of T cell repertoires in cytomegalovirus infection (dated by TCRdb to 2018 to 2020). Notes on the research overall: Because public TCR beta signatures pointed to carriage of CMV infection together with the matching HLA type, the HLA type of each donor mattered for the analysis. What the work shows at the level of the full study, not this receptor alone: Carriers of CMV infection plus the relevant HLA type were discriminated by the cumulative frequency of public TCR beta family members in the study cohort and in an independent roughly 340-donor cohort. The ex vivo response was dominated by HLA-C-restricted CMV-specific TCR beta clonotypes, which also provided the single most frequent clonotype in two of eight donors.

The V end loses 0 bases and the J end loses 1 base, and a stretch of 7 bases separates them. The CDR3 covers 15 residues, taking in both the cysteine and the phenylalanine. This entry keeps only the CDR3 DNA: 45 bases, framed from base 1. Sequencing used an Illumina HiSeq 1500. In TCRdb, the public reads were trimmed at Q25 with fastp and aligned with MiXCR, with productive beta chains retained. Rows are unified per CDR3 protein, each entry keeping the most common DNA and genes. The sample has about 260,000 distinct CDR3 sequences on record, roughly 13% of them singletons. Around 8.8% of the sample is taken by the ten largest.

Rearrangement joined TRBV12-3 or TRBV12-4 to TRBJ1-5, with no confidently assigned D gene. The clonotype was recovered from a human donor in good health (CMV status not recorded). Some clones in this sample may be carry-over from other donors' samples. The sequenced material came from PBMCs. The CDR3 protein: CASSLAAQSNQPQHF. Read as DNA, the sequence is TGTGCCAGCAGTTTAGCGGCCCAGAGCAATCAGCCCCAGCATTTT.